This record concerns one T cell receptor beta chain sequence. Germline CDR1 SGHRS, CDR2 YFSETQ. Trimming shortened V by 2 bases and J by 2 bases, and 10 bases separated the two germline ends. The CDR3 has 14 amino acids. The sample belongs to a study of patients and donors after allogeneic stem cell transplantation. TCRdb independently ran MiXCR on the RT-PCR reads; one entry per CDR3 protein. The sample consists of approximately 210,000 distinct CDR3 sequences, 35% to 50% of them appearing once. V and J are TRBV5-1 and TRBJ2-5; weak D call: TRBD1 (5 bases). Sequenced material: blood, either unsorted or a sorted T cell fraction (not recorded which). The receptor comes from a human donor who was either an allogeneic HSCT recipient or a stem cell or donor lymphocyte infusion donor (not recorded which). It is not recorded whose cells these are; they may come from a transplant donor. CDR3 nucleotide sequence: TGCGCCAGCAGCTTTTCAGACAGACAAGAGACCCAGTACTTC. It specifies CASSFSDRQETQYF.